One and the same sample provided the 25 T cell receptor beta chains below, sequenced in a study of T cells in Graves' hyperthyroidism and ophthalmopathy. Amplification of TCR beta CDR3 regions used RNA as the template. HTBI primers were employed in a first-round RT-PCR of the TCR CDR3. Each CDR3 protein is one row after TCRdb ran MiXCR on the multiplex PCR reads. The data show roughly 380,000 distinct CDR3 sequences, roughly 13% seen once. Sequencing used blood. The origin of the receptors is a woman under 30 with Graves' hyperthyroidism.

In its sample, this clonotype was seen many times. J is TRBJ2-3 and V is TRBV2; TRBD1 matches at 7 bases. V shed 6 bases and J 3 bases; nucleotides not matched to a gene: 15. The CDR3 runs 17 residues. CDR1 and CDR2 (germline): SNHLY, FYNNEI. The CDR3 is CASSSIGTVGGTDTQYF. The CDR3 nucleotides are TGTGCCAGCAGCTCCATAGGGACAGTAGGGGGAACAGATACGCAGTATTTT.

This clonotype was picked up a small number of times. This likely comes from a read error, as the CDR3 has no conserved phenylalanine or tryptophan at its end. The chain joins TRBV13 to TRBJ2-5; a weak D match, TRBD2 (6 bases). Germline V gene lookup returns CDR1 PRHDT and CDR2 FYEKMQ (reference sequence). CDR3 length: 15 amino acids. CDR3 coding DNA: TGTGTCAGCAGCTTGAACGGGCGGGGACAAGAGACCCAGTACCTC. Amino acid sequence: CVSSLNGRGQETQYL.

This clonotype showed up many times. The chain has TRBV20-1 and TRBJ2-1; 11 bases map to TRBD2. Germline CDR1 reads DFQATT; CDR2 reads SNEGSKA (reference sequence). With V trimmed by 6 bases and J by 3 bases, 4 bases remained unmatched. CDR3 length equals 14 residues. CDR3 residues: CSAPGLADYNEQFF. In DNA form, the CDR3 reads TGCAGTGCCCCGGGACTAGCGGACTACAATGAGCAGTTCTTC.

This clonotype was picked up many times. The rearrangement joins TRBV5-8 to TRBJ2-1; 9 nucleotides match TRBD2. After removal of 0 bases from V and 6 bases from J, the junction contained 4 bases not matched to a gene. CDR1 and CDR2 (germline): SGHTS, YDEGEE. This CDR3 contains 15 residues. DNA of the CDR3: TGTGCCAGCAGCTTGGGCGGGAGGGCTTCCAATGAGCAGTTCTTC. Its translation: CASSLGGRASNEQFF.

This clonotype was recorded many times. J is TRBJ1-1 and V is TRBV12-3 or TRBV12-4, with no clear D. V dropped 4 bases and J dropped 6 bases, with 6 bases sitting between them. The CDR3 has 11 amino acids. CDR3 sequence: CASSSAPEAFF. The CDR3 DNA follows: TGTGCCAGCAGTTCAGCCCCTGAAGCTTTCTTT.

There are many counts of this clonotype. V gene TRBV2 combines with J gene TRBJ2-1; 7 bases line up with TRBD1. This CDR3 contains 14 residues. Germline V gives CDR1 SNHLY, CDR2 FYNNEI. V was pared by 8 bases and J by 7 bases, with 11 bases of the junction left unmatched. Here the CDR3 reads CASADREDSNEQFF. In DNA, the CDR3 is TGTGCCAGCGCCGACAGGGAAGATAGTAATGAGCAGTTCTTC.

This clonotype has only a few counts. CDR3 residues: CASSGTGTHEQFF. In DNA form, the CDR3 reads TGTGCCAGCAGTGGCACAGGGACCCATGAGCAGTTCTTC. The chain joins TRBV25-1 to TRBJ2-1; a weak D match, TRBD1 (6 bases). Trimming left V 4 bases short and J 8 bases short, with 12 bases between. The CDR3 runs 13 residues. CDR1 and CDR2 from the germline V gene are MGHDK and SYGVNS. The full variable domain, with the rest looked up from reference TRBV25-1 and TRBJ2-1, is EADIYQTPRYLVIGTGKKITLECSQTMGHDKMYWYQQDPGMELHLIHYSYGVNSTEKGDLSSESTVSRIRTEHFPLTLESARPSHTSQYLCASSGTGTHEQFFGPGTRLTVL.

The rearrangement links TRBV9 to TRBJ2-2; 8 positions match TRBD2. This CDR3 is built from 14 residues. CDR1 and CDR2 (germline): SGDLS, YYNGEE. V shed 2 bases, J shed 4 bases, and the junction held 1 base outside the gene matches. The CDR3 nucleotides read TGTGCCAGCAGCGTTAGCGGGACCACCGGGGAGCTGTTTTTT. It translates to CASSVSGTTGELFF.

The sample holds many counts of this clonotype. The chain carries TRBV7-2 and TRBJ2-7, with 15 bases matching TRBD2. The CDR3 has 15 amino acids. Germline loops: CDR1 SGHTA, CDR2 FQGNSA. J was trimmed by 7 bases and V by 4 bases; bases with no gene match: 5. CDR3 sequence: CASSYTGLAGGEQYF. The CDR3 DNA reads as TGTGCCAGCAGCTACACGGGACTAGCGGGAGGAGAGCAGTACTTC. Combining the CDR3 with reference TRBV7-2 and TRBJ2-7 gives the whole variable domain GAGVSQSPSNKVTEKGKDVELRCDPISGHTALYWYRQSLGQGLEFLIYFQGNSAPDKSGLPSDRFSAERTGGSVSTLTIQRTQQEDSAVYLCASSYTGLAGGEQYFGPGTRLTVT.

Many counts were recorded for this clonotype. The chain joins TRBV11-2 to TRBJ2-2, with D perhaps TRBD2 (7 bases). CDR1 and CDR2 from the germline V gene are SGHAT and FQNNGV. The CDR3 spans 15 residues. Deletions cut 5 bases from V and 4 bases from J, with 14 bases between. The CDR3 protein is CASSLQGGLTGELFF. The CDR3 DNA is TGTGCCAGCAGCCTACAGGGAGGGCTCACCGGGGAGCTGTTTTTT. Combining the CDR3 with reference TRBV11-2 and TRBJ2-2 gives the whole variable domain EAGVAQSPRYKIIEKRQSVAFWCNPISGHATLYWYQQILGQGPKLLIQFQNNGVVDDSQLPKDRFSAERLKGVDSTLKIQPAKLEDSAVYLCASSLQGGLTGELFFGEGSRLTVL.

This clonotype was observed many times. The V call is TRBV30, the J call TRBJ2-3, with a possible D match to TRBD1 (5 bases). The CDR3 runs 14 residues. The V end was cut by 0 bases, the J end by 2 bases, with 9 bases between. The V gene's germline CDR1 is GTSNPN and CDR2 SVGIG (reference sequence). In nucleotides, the CDR3 is TGTGCCTGGAGTGTTGGCAGGGTCACAGATACGCAGTATTTT. This translates into CAWSVGRVTDTQYF. Variable domain in full (rest from reference TRBV30 and TRBJ2-3): SQTIHQWPATLVQPVGSPLSLECTVEGTSNPNLYWYRQAAGRGLQLLFYSVGIGQISSEVPQNLSASRPQDRQFILSSKKLLLSDSGFYLCAWSVGRVTDTQYFGPGTRLTVL.

Ten or more counts support this clonotype. V gene TRBV6-1 combines with J gene TRBJ2-3, with TRBD2 matching over 13 bases. This CDR3 is 15 amino acids long. CDR1 is MNHNS and CDR2 is SASEGT in the germline V gene. Germline trimming cut 4 bases from V and 5 bases from J; bases unmatched to any gene: 3. The CDR3 DNA follows: TGTGCCAGCAGTGGGGGACTAGCGGGAAGAGATACGCAGTATTTT. The encoded protein is CASSGGLAGRDTQYF.

The chain couples TRBV5-1 to TRBJ2-5; 8 nucleotides line up with TRBD1. The CDR3 contains 16 residues. The J segment lost 4 bases and the V segment lost 6 bases, leaving 14 bases of the junction unmatched. The germline CDR1 and CDR2 sequences are SGHRS and YFSETQ. The DNA of the CDR3 is TGCGCCAGCACCGAAGAGCCCGGACAGGGTCGAGAGACCCAGTACTTC. It encodes CASTEEPGQGRETQYF.

This clonotype was observed a few times. The J gene is TRBJ1-2, the V gene TRBV19, with D uncertain. Germline CDR1 LNHDA, CDR2 SQIVND (reference sequence). This CDR3 comprises 15 residues. Between the trimmed V and J ends, which lost 5 bases and 1 base, there was a span of 14 bases. The CDR3 coding sequence is TGTGCCAGTAGTTCACCAGAGGGAGATAACTATGGCTACACCTTC. This codes for CASSSPEGDNYGYTF.

The sample holds many counts of this clonotype. The chain joins TRBV30 to TRBJ2-5; the match to TRBD2 covers 13 bases. CDR1 and CDR2 from the germline V gene are GTSNPN and SVGIG (reference sequence). The junction had 3 bases not matched to a gene; V was cut back by 3 bases and J by 2 bases. This CDR3 region has 15 residues. The CDR3 loop is CAWSVGLAGQETQYF. CDR3 in DNA: TGTGCCTGGAGCGTGGGACTAGCGGGGCAAGAGACCCAGTACTTC.

This clonotype has at least ten counts. V usage is TRBV6-2 or TRBV6-3 and J usage is TRBJ2-1, with 8 bases fitting TRBD2. From germline, CDR1 is MNHEY and CDR2 SVGEGT. This CDR3 comprises 15 residues. Trimming at V came to 4 bases and at J to 5 bases, leaving 7 bases not matched to a gene. CDR3 in amino acids: CASSFAGGRDNEQFF. CDR3 nucleotides: TGTGCCAGCAGTTTCGCGGGAGGACGGGACAATGAGCAGTTCTTC.

This clonotype showed up many times. The V call is TRBV2, the J call TRBJ2-1; 11 bases are shared with TRBD2. The CDR3 sequence is 17 residues long. V shed 4 bases and J 10 bases; nucleotides not matched to a gene: 15. Germline V gene lookup returns CDR1 SNHLY and CDR2 FYNNEI. Here the CDR3 reads CASSGTLAGGLFREQFF. CDR3 sequence (DNA): TGTGCCAGCAGTGGGACCCTAGCGGGAGGTCTTTTTCGAGAGCAGTTCTTC.

This clonotype was seen only a few times. V usage is TRBV15 and J usage is TRBJ2-1; 7 bases match TRBD1. CDR1 and CDR2 (germline): LNHNV, YYDKDF (reference sequence). This CDR3 region has 14 residues. The V and J ends lost 4 bases and 3 bases, in that order; junction bases with no gene match: 3. CDR3 bases: TGTGCCACCAGCATCCACAGGGGCTACAATGAGCAGTTCTTC. Translation: CATSIHRGYNEQFF.

The V gene is TRBV6-2 or TRBV6-3, the J gene TRBJ2-3, with TRBD1 identical over 9 bases. Per the germline V gene, CDR1 is MNHEY and CDR2 is SVGEGT. The CDR3 runs 16 residues. Trimming took 2 bases from V and 3 from J; bases not matched to a gene: 6. The CDR3 reads CASSYPTGTGTDTQYF. The CDR3 DNA sequence: TGTGCCAGCAGTTACCCGACCGGGACAGGGACAGATACGCAGTATTTT.

The V call is TRBV6-1, the J call TRBJ2-7; 7 positions agree with TRBD1. The CDR3 totals 13 residues. Trimming cost V 4 bases and J 3 bases; bases outside gene matches: 3. CDR1 and CDR2 from the germline V gene are MNHNS and SASEGT. Here the CDR3 reads CASSGDSNYEQYF. Here the CDR3 DNA reads TGTGCCAGCAGTGGGGACAGCAACTACGAGCAGTACTTC.

J is TRBJ2-7 and V is TRBV29-1; tentatively, D is TRBD1 or TRBD2 (6 bases each). V was clipped by 7 bases and J by 5 bases, with 15 bases between them. The CDR3 totals 12 residues. Germline CDR1 is SQVTM and CDR2 is ANQGSEA. The CDR3 DNA follows: TGCAGCGGGGGGGACACGCCTGACGAGCAGTACTTC. This sequence encodes CSGGDTPDEQYF.

This clonotype was seen at least ten times. V gene TRBV20-1 combines with J gene TRBJ2-7, with D perhaps matching TRBD1 or TRBD2 (5 bases each). The V and J ends lost 5 bases and 7 bases respectively, with 24 bases between them. The CDR3 length is 15 residues. The V gene's germline CDR1 is DFQATT and CDR2 SNEGSKA (reference sequence). The CDR3 nucleotides are TGCAGTGCTCCCGGACGATTAACAGGTTCGGGGGAGCAGTACTTC. It is translated as CSAPGRLTGSGEQYF.

Of note for this clonotype: This sequence may be a read error, since a much larger clone differs from it by one base. Likely a read error: the CDR3 ends without its conserved phenylalanine or tryptophan. The chain is built from TRBV25-1 and TRBJ1-1; possible D gene TRBD1, 5 bases. The V and J ends lost 3 bases and 6 bases respectively, with 17 bases between them. In germline, CDR1 is MGHDK, CDR2 SYGVNS. The CDR3 has 15 amino acids. In DNA form, the CDR3 reads TGTGCCAGCAGTGAGGGATTACAGGCCCCAGCTGAAGCTTTCCTT. Its translation is CASSEGLQAPAEAFL.

At least ten counts were recorded for this clonotype. This sequence joins TRBV28 and TRBJ2-1; weak D call: TRBD2 (6 bases). The germline gives CDR1 MDHEN, CDR2 SYDVKM. V shed 8 bases and J shed 4 bases, with 12 bases lying between them. The CDR3 extends over 13 amino acids. The CDR3 coding sequence is TGTGCCAGCGAGGGGCGGGGTTACAATGAGCAGTTCTTC. This gives the protein CASEGRGYNEQFF. Full variable domain (outside the CDR3, taken from reference TRBV28 and TRBJ2-1): DVKVTQSSRYLVKRTGEKVFLECVQDMDHENMFWYRQDPGLGLRLIYFSYDVKMKEKGDIPEGYSVSREKKERFSLILESASTNQTSMYLCASEGRGYNEQFFGPGTRLTVL.

This clonotype was seen repeatedly, ten times or more. This rearrangement joins TRBV28 to TRBJ2-1; TRBD2 matches 9 bases. The V and J ends lost 5 bases and 0 bases, in that order; junction bases with no gene match: 5. The CDR3 runs 16 residues. Germline lookup yields CDR1 MDHEN and CDR2 SYDVKM. The CDR3 bases are TGTGCCAGCAGTCGAATAGCGGGAGACTCCTACAATGAGCAGTTCTTC. This gives the protein CASSRIAGDSYNEQFF.